A single sample is the source of the 18 T cell receptor beta chains below, sequenced in a study of T cell repertoires in cytomegalovirus infection. These TCRs' antigens remain unknown. TCRdb fed the reads into MiXCR, producing one record per CDR3 protein. In the table there are 140,000 to 150,000 distinct CDR3 sequences, roughly 32% of which are singletons. The starting material was CD8+ T cells from cultured PBMCs, obtained from culture after CMV antigen stimulation. The receptors shown here come from a human donor in good health (CMV status not recorded). Some clones in this sample may be carry-over from other donors' samples.

This clonotype was counted a few times. This chain uses TRBV19 with TRBJ2-1, with 11 bases that match TRBD2. CDR1 is LNHDA and CDR2 is SQIVND in the germline V gene (reference sequence). J gave up 4 bases and V 3 bases, and 5 bases lay outside the gene matches. This CDR3 has 16 residues. The DNA for the CDR3 is TGTGCCAGTAGTATGTCTAGCGGGGGGTCGTACAATGAGCAGTTCTTC. Its translation is CASSMSSGGSYNEQFF.

The rearrangement links TRBV7-9 to TRBJ2-7; D remains ambiguous. V was clipped by 3 bases and J by 2 bases, with 8 bases between them. CDR1 is SEHNR, CDR2 FQNEAQ, per germline (reference sequence). This CDR3 comprises 13 residues. Here the CDR3 reads CASSLGSTYEQYF. The CDR3 DNA is TGTGCCAGCAGCTTGGGCAGTACCTACGAGCAGTACTTC.

This clonotype was seen more than once but under ten times. This chain links TRBV6-2 or TRBV6-3 with TRBJ2-3; 8 positions agree with TRBD1. This CDR3 region has 15 residues. In germline, CDR1 is MNHEY, CDR2 SVGEGT. V trimming: 1 base; J trimming: 6 bases; junction bases outside the gene matches: 6. CDR3 in DNA: TGTGCCAGCAGTTACTTCTTCGACAGGGGCGATACGCAGTATTTT. Translation gives CASSYFFDRGDTQYF.

This clonotype was detected a few times. V and J are TRBV7-2 and TRBJ2-7, with 11 nucleotides matching TRBD2. There are 14 residues in the CDR3. After removal of 5 bases from V and 3 bases from J, the junction contained 3 bases not matched to a gene. Germline CDR1 is SGHTA and CDR2 is FQGNSA. The CDR3 here is CASSQGLAGYEQYF. The CDR3 nucleotides read TGTGCCAGCAGCCAAGGACTAGCGGGCTACGAGCAGTACTTC.

V usage is TRBV5-1 and J usage is TRBJ2-3; D not certain. CDR3 length: 14 residues. The V gene's germline CDR1 is SGHRS and CDR2 YFSETQ. Trimming shortened V by 2 bases and J by 2 bases, and 9 bases separated the two germline ends. The CDR3 DNA follows: TGCGCCAGCAGCTTTACGCGAGTCACAGATACGCAGTATTTT. This encodes CASSFTRVTDTQYF.

This clonotype showed up just a few times. The chain carries TRBV29-1 and TRBJ2-1, with D hard to call. The CDR3 is 11 residues long. V lost 3 bases, J lost 8 bases, and 8 bases lay in between. Germline CDR1 and CDR2: SQVTM and ANQGSEA. CDR3 nucleotide sequence: TGCAGCGTTGACCACAGCGATGAGCAGTTCTTC. This codes for CSVDHSDEQFF.

This chain links TRBV7-4 with TRBJ2-7; 8 nucleotides align to TRBD1. CDR3 length: 14 amino acids. With 4 bases clipped from V and 4 bases from J, the junction kept 6 bases outside the gene matches. CDR1 is SGHVT, CDR2 SQSDAQ, per germline. CDR3 in DNA: TGTGCCAGCAGCTCGGACAGGGAGTGGTACGAGCAGTACTTC. It codes for CASSSDREWYEQYF. Using reference TRBV7-4 and TRBJ2-7 for the parts outside the CDR3, the full variable domain is GAGVSQSPRYKVAKRGRDVALRCDSISGHVTLYWYRQTLGQGSEVLTYSQSDAQRDKSGRPSGRFSAERPERSVSTLKIQRTEQGDSAVYLCASSSDREWYEQYFGPGTRLTVT.

The CDR3 is CASSFESGGVSYEQYF. The CDR3 DNA reads as TGTGCCAGCAGTTTCGAGAGCGGGGGGGTCTCCTACGAGCAGTACTTC. The rearrangement uses TRBV7-8 and TRBJ2-7; 10 bases align to TRBD2. The CDR3 is 16 amino acids. J lost 0 bases, V lost 6 bases, and 8 bases had no gene match. Germline V CDR1 and CDR2: SGHVS, FQNEAQ.

This clonotype was seen only a few times. The rearrangement links TRBV7-6 to TRBJ2-7, with D hard to call. Germline V gene data show CDR1 as SGHVS and CDR2 as FNYEAQ. The CDR3 totals 12 residues. V was trimmed by 5 bases and J by 3 bases, leaving 8 bases between them. CDR3 sequence: CASSPLGYEQYF. The CDR3 DNA sequence: TGTGCCAGCAGCCCTCTGGGCTACGAGCAGTACTTC.

The V and J genes are TRBV19 and TRBJ1-5; 9 nucleotides line up with TRBD1. The CDR3 runs to 16 residues. Germline trimming cut 5 bases from V and 3 bases from J; bases unmatched to any gene: 8. CDR1 and CDR2 (germline): LNHDA, SQIVND (reference sequence). CDR3 region: CASSQGTGGVNQPQHF. The CDR3 DNA is TGTGCCAGTAGTCAAGGAACAGGGGGCGTCAATCAGCCCCAGCATTTT.

This clonotype was observed a few times. V is TRBV19 and J is TRBJ1-2; D is uncertain. The CDR3 is 15 amino acids. Trimming removed 0 bases at V and 8 bases at J, with 16 bases between. CDR1 is LNHDA, CDR2 SQIVND, per germline (reference sequence). CDR3: CASSIDWTGLFGYTF. CDR3 sequence (DNA): TGTGCCAGTAGTATAGACTGGACTGGCTTATTCGGCTACACCTTC.

A few counts support this clonotype. The chain links TRBV6-6 to TRBJ2-2; D gene ambiguous. Germline assignment: CDR1 MNHNY and CDR2 SVGAGI (reference sequence). The V end lost 9 bases, the J end lost 3 bases, and 23 bases lay between the germline ends. The CDR3 totals 17 residues. For the CDR3, the DNA is TGTGCCAGTACCCAGAGGCTGGGGTCTACTTACACCGGGGAGCTGTTTTTT. It is translated as CASTQRLGSTYTGELFF.

V and J are TRBV20-1 and TRBJ1-2; no clear D. CDR1 DFQATT and CDR2 SNEGSKA come from the germline V gene (reference sequence). The CDR3 length is 11 residues. Deletions cut 3 bases from V and 7 bases from J, with 9 bases between. The CDR3 DNA sequence: TGCAGTGCTAGGGCGTACGGTGGCTACACCTTC. Translated: CSARAYGGYTF.

This clonotype has at least ten counts. This sequence joins TRBV28 and TRBJ2-1, with D hard to call. Germline lookup yields CDR1 MDHEN and CDR2 SYDVKM. The V gene lost 6 bases and the J gene lost 3 bases, with 12 bases spanning the gap. The CDR3 consists of 14 residues. The CDR3 is CASRRSTDYNEQFF. CDR3 DNA sequence: TGTGCCAGCAGAAGGTCTACCGACTACAATGAGCAGTTCTTC.

This sequence joins TRBV12-3 or TRBV12-4 and TRBJ1-1; D not resolved. Trimming cost V 5 bases and J 4 bases, with 5 bases left between them. The CDR3 length is 11 residues. The CDR3 loop is CASSAATEAFF. The CDR3 DNA is TGTGCCAGCAGTGCGGCCACTGAAGCTTTCTTT.

The chain recombines TRBV20-1 with TRBJ1-5; D uncertain. The CDR3 consists of 15 residues. CDR1 DFQATT and CDR2 SNEGSKA come from the germline V gene (reference sequence). Between the trimmed V and J ends, which lost 4 bases and 0 bases, there was a span of 13 bases. CDR3 residues: CSAIPAGSSNQPQHF. The CDR3, as DNA: TGCAGTGCTATCCCCGCGGGGAGTAGCAATCAGCCCCAGCATTTT.

V and J are TRBV12-3 or TRBV12-4 and TRBJ2-7; D gene unclear. The CDR3 consists of 13 residues. V gave up 4 bases and J gave up 6 bases, with 13 bases separating them. The CDR3 sequence is CASSSSLESEQYF. The CDR3 DNA reads as TGTGCCAGCAGTTCCTCTCTGGAGTCCGAGCAGTACTTC.

This chain uses TRBV7-9 with TRBJ2-7; D gene unclear. Deletions cut 4 bases from V and 6 bases from J, with 13 bases between. Germline-derived CDR1 and CDR2 are SEHNR and FQNEAQ (reference sequence). This CDR3 contains 13 residues. The CDR3 DNA follows: TGTGCCAGCAGCTCGTCCGGTTTTTTCGAGCAGTACTTC. Translated: CASSSSGFFEQYF. The full variable domain, with the rest looked up from reference TRBV7-9 and TRBJ2-7, is DTGVSQNPRHKITKRGQNVTFRCDPISEHNRLYWYRQTLGQGPEFLTYFQNEAQLEKSRLLSDRFSAERPKGSFSTLEIQRTEQGDSAMYLCASSSSGFFEQYFGPGTRLTVT.